The next 14 T cell receptor beta chains were all read from a single sample in a study of blood T cell repertoires in COVID-19. Measured with immunoSEQ multiplex PCR; TCRdb has only the in-frame clones, and not every one. The sample has 150,000 to 200,000 clones; roughly four fifths are singletons. Material: peripheral blood. The source is a human donor with acute or convalescent COVID-19. The donor label of this sample is uncertain.

The chain joins TRBV28 to TRBJ1-5; TRBD1 agrees at 7 bases. J was trimmed by 5 bases and V by 7 bases; bases with no gene match: 17. The CDR3 covers 17 residues. Germline CDR1 reads MDHEN; CDR2 reads SYDVKM. In DNA form, the CDR3 reads TGTGCCAGCAACACAGACGACAGGGAAGTATTTGATCAGCCCCAGCATTTT. Its protein is CASNTDDREVFDQPQHF.

The genes are TRBV5-4 and TRBJ2-3, with 11 bases matching TRBD2. J was trimmed by 0 bases and V by 4 bases; bases with no gene match: 13. CDR3 length equals 19 residues. The germline gives CDR1 SGHNT, CDR2 YYREEE (reference sequence). CDR3 protein: CASSQGKPLAGGSTDTQYF. The CDR3 region has the DNA TGTGCCAGCAGCCAAGGGAAACCGCTAGCGGGAGGAAGCACAGATACGCAGTATTTT.

CDR3: CASSLSNTEAFF. In nucleotides, the CDR3 is TGTGCCAGCAGCTTGAGCAACACTGAAGCTTTCTTT. The chain employs TRBV5-6 and TRBJ1-1; D is undetermined. The length of the CDR3 is 12 residues. The germline V gene encodes CDR1 SGHDT and CDR2 YYEEEE. V lost 1 base, J lost 2 bases, and 3 bases lay in between.

The chain couples TRBV4-1 to TRBJ2-1; D not resolved. Trimming took 1 base from V and 6 from J, leaving 7 bases between them. Germline V gene sequence: CDR1 MGHRA, CDR2 YSYEKL. There are 13 residues in the CDR3. CDR3 DNA: TGCGCCAGCAGCCAAGCACGGTTCAATGAGCAGTTCTTC. Residues: CASSQARFNEQFF.

This clone was recorded once. The gene calls are TRBV2 and TRBJ2-1; 8 bases align to TRBD2. In germline, CDR1 is SNHLY, CDR2 FYNNEI. The length of the CDR3 is 16 residues. V lost 0 bases and J lost 7; bases outside the gene matches: 8. CDR3 coding DNA: TGTGCCAGCAGTGAAGCGCTCGGGACTAGGTTTAATGAGCAGTTCTTC. Amino acids: CASSEALGTRFNEQFF.

The chain recombines TRBV12-5 with TRBJ2-3; 9 nucleotides line up with TRBD1. CDR3 length: 18 amino acids. CDR1 and CDR2 (germline): LGHNT, FRNRAP. The ends lost 5 bases at V and 1 base at J; junction bases unmatched: 13. As DNA, the CDR3 is TGTGCTAGTGGTACCCCGGGACAGGGCCCTTTAGGCACAGATACGCAGTATTTT. Residues: CASGTPGQGPLGTDTQYF.

This clone was seen only once. CDR3 nucleotide sequence: TGTGCCATCAGTGTGGGGAGCTCCTATAATTCACCCCTCCACTTT. Translating gives CAISVGSSYNSPLHF. This chain joins TRBV10-3 and TRBJ1-6, with no clear D. The V gene's germline CDR1 is ENHRY and CDR2 SYGVKD. V was cut by 4 bases and J by 0 bases, with 7 bases left in between. CDR3 length: 15 residues.

The chain is built from TRBV2 and TRBJ2-2, with D possibly TRBD2 on 5 matching bases. Germline assignment: CDR1 SNHLY and CDR2 FYNNEI. The CDR3 is 14 residues long. Trimming removed 1 base from V and 5 bases from J, with 8 bases in between. Here the CDR3 DNA reads TGTGCCAGCAGTGAAGTTCGCGGGACCGGGGAGCTGTTTTTT. Translation gives CASSEVRGTGELFF.

This chain connects TRBV2 to TRBJ2-3; D might be TRBD2 (6 bases). CDR3 length: 14 amino acids. The germline V gene encodes CDR1 SNHLY and CDR2 FYNNEI. The V end was cut by 6 bases, the J end by 4 bases, with 14 bases between. CDR3 amino acids: CASRGTGGPDTQYF. The CDR3, as DNA: TGTGCCAGCAGAGGGACCGGAGGGCCAGATACGCAGTATTTT.

The gene calls are TRBV11-2 and TRBJ2-7; 7 bases match TRBD1. The CDR3 extends over 15 amino acids. Germline V gene data show CDR1 as SGHAT and CDR2 as FQNNGV. V lost 4 bases, J lost 2 bases, and 8 bases stayed unmatched. CDR3 loop: CASSSARQGTYEQYF. CDR3 coding DNA: TGTGCCAGCAGCTCCGCCCGACAGGGAACCTACGAGCAGTACTTC.

DNA for the CDR3: TGTGCCAGCAATCTCGCATACATGAACACTGAAGCTTTCTTT. This translates into CASNLAYMNTEAFF. The V and J genes are TRBV11-2 and TRBJ1-1, with D uncertain. V was clipped by 7 bases and J by 0 bases, with 12 bases between them. Germline V lookup: CDR1 SGHAT, CDR2 FQNNGV. This CDR3 is 14 amino acids long.

The V gene is TRBV7-3, the J gene TRBJ1-1; 7 bases map to TRBD1. This CDR3 is built from 13 residues. V lost 4 bases to trimming and J lost 11 bases; unmatched junction nucleotides: 10. Looked up from germline, CDR1 is SGHTA and CDR2 is FQGTGA. CDR3 amino acids: CASSSQGGTVAFF. In DNA form, the CDR3 reads TGTGCCAGCAGCTCCCAAGGGGGGACAGTGGCTTTCTTT.

The chain couples TRBV6-5 to TRBJ2-2, with 9 positions matching TRBD1. The CDR3 has 14 residues. CDR1 and CDR2 (germline): MNHEY, SVGAGI. V was clipped by 7 bases and J by 5 bases; unmatched bases: 5. CDR3 DNA: TGTGCCAGCAACTGGGACAGGGAAACCGGGGAGCTGTTTTTT. It yields the protein CASNWDRETGELFF.

The genes are TRBV19 and TRBJ2-3, with TRBD1 matching over 9 bases. The germline CDR1 and CDR2 sequences are LNHDA and SQIVND (reference sequence). The junction had 5 bases not matched to a gene; V was cut back by 4 bases and J by 3 bases. The CDR3 covers 15 residues. As DNA, the CDR3 is TGTGCCAGTAGTACGGCGGGACAGGGAACAGATACGCAGTATTTT. Amino acids: CASSTAGQGTDTQYF.